The sequence of this TCR beta chain was determined in a study of T-cell reconstitution after alpha-beta-depleted transplantation in children. The ends were cut back, 5 bases at V and 5 bases at J, with 18 bases in the middle. Germline CDR1 and CDR2: MNHNS and SASEGT. The CDR3 runs 15 residues. A library of TCRbeta sequences, prepared with unique molecular identifiers, was generated. TCRdb reprocessed the PCR reads via MiXCR and lists one record per CDR3 protein. The sample has approximately 980,000 distinct CDR3 sequences; roughly 29% are singletons. General study results and limits: In some patients, recipient T cells and intrathymic progenitors surviving conditioning explained high day-60 diversity. It was newly produced T cells that mostly accounted for T-cell counts and diversity one year after transplant. After transplant, at about two months, alpha-beta T cells were reportedly derived from several hundred expanded graft clones.

Comment on this clonotype: Its antigen remains unknown.

Sequences were derived from PBMCs, mostly from graft donor cells, sampled 360 days after TCRalphabeta/CD19-depleted stem cell transplant. The sequence came from a boy in the first two years of life who had a stem cell transplant for SCID, so the T cells may come from the graft donor. The chain couples TRBV6-1 to TRBJ1-2; TRBD1 is a possible D gene (6 bases). CDR3 nucleotide sequence: TGTGCCAGCAGTCGCGGACAGCAAGAATTATATGGCTACACCTTC. Its translation is CASSRGQQELYGYTF.